The entry below describes one TCR beta chain. What it binds is not known. The CDR3 loop spans 16 amino acids. Germline CDR1 SGHAT, CDR2 FQNNGV. V was pared by 5 bases and J by 5 bases, with 15 bases of the junction left unmatched. Method: immunoSEQ multiplex PCR; TCRdb's copy keeps in-frame clones and lacks some. This sample has roughly 650,000 clones; more than 95% occur once, and the top ten carry 0.057%. The source of the sample is a study of shared clonotypes between healthy human individuals. At the level of the study: The donor pool was made up of two women and three men aged 18 to 49. Study-level points and caveats: The sharing of 4% to 5.5% of naive CD4 clonotypes was seen across a handful of donors. Read depth was anticipated to influence clonotype sharing among donors. Blood alone was sampled, and tissue repertoires likely differ.

The sequence derives from a woman in her twenties or thirties in good health. The genes are TRBV11-2 and TRBJ2-7; 7 bases are a match to TRBD1. Sequencing was performed on naive CD4+ T cells sorted from blood. Subset defined: CD45RA+ positively selected. The DNA of the CDR3 is TGTGCCAGCAGCCAGTATCCCCTGGACAGGCTCAACGAGCAGTACTTC. Its protein product is CASSQYPLDRLNEQYF. Full variable domain (rest looked up from reference TRBV11-2 and TRBJ2-7): EAGVAQSPRYKIIEKRQSVAFWCNPISGHATLYWYQQILGQGPKLLIQFQNNGVVDDSQLPKDRFSAERLKGVDSTLKIQPAKLEDSAVYLCASSQYPLDRLNEQYFGPGTRLTVT.